The 27 T cell receptor beta chains given below trace back to one sample, sequenced in a study of CD8 T cells in Susac syndrome. The RNA input was about 0.5 to 1 ug, and it was reverse transcribed with random hexamers. TCRdb called the immunoSEQ multiplex PCR reads again in MiXCR, with one record for every CDR3 protein. The sample includes 100,000 to 150,000 distinct CDR3 sequences, about 93% seen only once; the top ten take more than 0.09%. The sample comprised CD4+ T cells from PBMCs. These TCRs come from a human donor in good health.

The genes are TRBV18 and TRBJ2-1, with 11 bases fitting TRBD2. Trimming took 1 base from V and 0 from J; bases not matched to a gene: 5. The germline CDR1 and CDR2 sequences are KGHSH and LQKENI. The CDR3 covers 18 residues. CDR3 region: CASSPQTSGRGSYNEQFF. CDR3 nucleotide sequence: TGTGCCAGCTCACCACAAACTAGCGGGAGAGGCTCCTACAATGAGCAGTTCTTC. The full variable domain, its missing parts supplied by reference TRBV18 and TRBJ2-1, is NAGVMQNPRHLVRRRGQEARLRCSPMKGHSHVYWYRQLPEEGLKFMVYLQKENIIDESGMPKERFSAEFPKEGPSILRIQQVVRGDSAAYFCASSPQTSGRGSYNEQFFGPGTRLTVL.

J is TRBJ2-5 and V is TRBV4-2, with 8 positions matching TRBD2. The CDR3 is 16 amino acids. The germline V gene has CDR1 LGHNA and CDR2 YNFKEQ. The ends lost 0 bases at V and 7 bases at J; junction bases unmatched: 10. The DNA for the CDR3 is TGTGCCAGCAGCCAAGAAATAGCGGGACCCTCCGGGACCCAGTACTTC. It yields the protein CASSQEIAGPSGTQYF.

This clonotype appeared once. This chain links TRBV3-1 with TRBJ1-2; 7 bases fit TRBD1. This CDR3 region has 17 residues. The germline V gene encodes CDR1 LGHDT and CDR2 YNNKEL (reference sequence). V was clipped by 1 base and J by 0 bases; unmatched bases: 8. The CDR3 DNA reads as TGTGCCAGCAGCCAAGTACAGGGGAGGCCGACTAACTATGGCTACACCTTC. This codes for CASSQVQGRPTNYGYTF.

The chain uses TRBV7-2 and TRBJ2-3; 15 bases align to TRBD2. V shed 4 bases, J shed 3 bases, and the junction held 2 bases outside the gene matches. Germline V gives CDR1 SGHTA, CDR2 FQGNSA. The CDR3 loop spans 16 amino acids. The CDR3 protein is CASSSGLAGGTDTQYF. The CDR3 DNA follows: TGTGCCAGCAGCTCGGGACTAGCGGGAGGAACAGATACGCAGTATTTT.

The CDR3 loop reads CAIREDILLFASYTF. Here the CDR3 DNA reads TGTGCCATCAGGGAAGACATCCTCCTCTTTGCCTCCTACACCTTC. The chain links TRBV10-3 to TRBJ1-2; D is uncertain. The V end was cut by 6 bases, the J end by 10 bases, with 24 bases between. The V gene's germline CDR1 is ENHRY and CDR2 SYGVKD. There are 15 residues in the CDR3.

V gene TRBV19 combines with J gene TRBJ1-2, with D hard to call. Between the trimmed V and J ends, which lost 7 bases and 2 bases, there was a span of 14 bases. CDR1 LNHDA and CDR2 SQIVND come from the germline V gene (reference sequence). This CDR3 contains 14 residues. The CDR3 sequence is CASTPRAANYGYTF. The CDR3 DNA follows: TGTGCCAGTACCCCAAGGGCGGCAAACTATGGCTACACCTTC.

The chain uses TRBV6-1 and TRBJ2-6, with D uncertain. V lost 2 bases and J lost 4, with 6 bases in between. The CDR3 has 14 amino acids. Germline values: CDR1 MNHNS, CDR2 SASEGT. Written as DNA, the CDR3 is TGTGCCAGCAGTGAATTAGAAGGGGCCAACGTCCTGACTTTC. This encodes CASSELEGANVLTF.

The V gene is TRBV6-2 or TRBV6-3, the J gene TRBJ1-1, with 7 bases lining up with TRBD1. CDR3 size: 14 residues. V was pared by 6 bases and J by 4 bases, with 8 bases of the junction left unmatched. Per germline, CDR1 MNHEY and CDR2 SVGEGT. For the CDR3, the DNA is TGTGCCAGCAGAACGACAGGGAAGAGCACTGAAGCTTTCTTT. Its protein product is CASRTTGKSTEAFF.

This sequence joins TRBV6-2 or TRBV6-3 and TRBJ2-2, with no clear D. The CDR3 totals 13 residues. Trimming pared 4 bases from V and 1 base from J, leaving 4 bases between. Germline V gene lookup returns CDR1 MNHEY and CDR2 SVGEGT. Written as DNA, the CDR3 is TGTGCCAGCAGTTCGGGGAACACCGGGGAGCTGTTTTTT. Translation gives CASSSGNTGELFF.

The chain combines TRBV20-1 with TRBJ2-1; 16 bases are shared with TRBD2. CDR1 DFQATT and CDR2 SNEGSKA come from the germline V gene (reference sequence). The CDR3 has 21 residues. V shed 2 bases and J 0 bases; nucleotides not matched to a gene: 13. CDR3 loop: CSARTALTGLAGGSSYNEQFF. DNA for the CDR3: TGCAGTGCTAGAACGGCCCTTACGGGACTAGCGGGAGGGAGCTCCTACAATGAGCAGTTCTTC.

This chain joins TRBV30 and TRBJ2-5; unclear D gene. Looked up from germline, CDR1 is GTSNPN and CDR2 is SVGIG (reference sequence). Trimming left V 4 bases short and J 2 bases short, with 14 bases between. This CDR3 region has 14 residues. DNA for the CDR3: TGTGCCTGGACCCCTAAGGCAGGACAAGAGACCCAGTACTTC. Amino acid sequence: CAWTPKAGQETQYF.

The chain is built from TRBV7-9 and TRBJ2-5, with D uncertain. This CDR3 comprises 12 residues. V lost 5 bases, J lost 10 bases, and 14 bases lay in between. Germline V gene sequence: CDR1 SEHNR, CDR2 FQNEAQ (reference sequence). The CDR3 DNA sequence: TGTGCCAGCAGCCCCGGCCGATCGATCCAGTACTTC. Translation gives CASSPGRSIQYF.

This sequence joins TRBV2 and TRBJ2-5; 10 bases are shared with TRBD2. CDR3 length: 15 residues. The V gene end was trimmed by 4 bases and the J gene end by 3 bases; junction bases not matched to a gene: 5. In germline, CDR1 is SNHLY, CDR2 FYNNEI. CDR3 DNA: TGTGCCAGCAGTGGAGGACTAGCGGCAGAAGAGACCCAGTACTTC. It is translated as CASSGGLAAEETQYF.

CDR3 in amino acids: CASSSAPGSRPEAFF. DNA of the CDR3: TGTGCCAGCAGTTCAGCACCCGGCTCTCGCCCTGAAGCTTTCTTT. V usage is TRBV6-6 and J usage is TRBJ1-1, with unresolved D. The CDR3 covers 15 residues. Trimming took off 4 bases at V and 6 bases at J, with 18 bases between the two ends. The germline gives CDR1 MNHNY, CDR2 SVGAGI (reference sequence).

The chain joins TRBV3-1 to TRBJ2-7; possibly TRBD2 for D (5 bases). The germline V and J ends were trimmed by 0 bases and 4 bases, with 10 bases remaining between them. Germline-derived CDR1 and CDR2 are LGHDT and YNNKEL (reference sequence). There are 14 residues in the CDR3. CDR3 sequence (DNA): TGTGCCAGCAGCCAAGAGCGGGTTGGGTACGAGCAGTACTTC. Translating it yields CASSQERVGYEQYF.

The rearrangement links TRBV7-2 to TRBJ2-7, with D possibly being TRBD1 (6 bases). Germline loops: CDR1 SGHTA, CDR2 FQGNSA. Trimming took 3 bases from V and 5 from J, leaving 14 bases between them. The CDR3 length is 14 residues. Written as DNA, the CDR3 is TGTGCCAGCAGCTTGAACAGGGTCCGGGACGAGCAGTACTTC. Translated, it gives CASSLNRVRDEQYF.

The chain links TRBV29-1 to TRBJ2-5; 12 nucleotides line up with TRBD2. Germline CDR1 SQVTM, CDR2 ANQGSEA. The CDR3 has 13 residues. For the CDR3, the DNA is TGCGTCGTTTGGACTAGCGGGAAAGAGACCCAGTACTTC. Translation gives CVVWTSGKETQYF.

The V call is TRBV15, the J call TRBJ2-4; TRBD1 agrees at 9 bases. The germline V gene has CDR1 LNHNV and CDR2 YYDKDF (reference sequence). V was pared by 3 bases and J by 7 bases, with 10 bases of the junction left unmatched. The CDR3 is 16 amino acids. The CDR3 nucleotides are TGTGCCACCAGCAGGGGCCGACAGGGGGTAATGAACATTCAGTACTTC. This sequence encodes CATSRGRQGVMNIQYF.

The chain couples TRBV20-1 to TRBJ2-7; 10 bases are a match to TRBD2. J gave up 2 bases and V 1 base, and 5 bases lay outside the gene matches. The germline V gene encodes CDR1 DFQATT and CDR2 SNEGSKA (reference sequence). This CDR3 is 15 amino acids long. This CDR3 is CSARGASGSTYEQYF. The CDR3 nucleotides read TGCAGTGCTAGAGGAGCTAGCGGGAGTACCTACGAGCAGTACTTC.

The rearrangement joins TRBV3-1 to TRBJ2-3; the match to TRBD2 covers 10 bases. The CDR3 has 15 amino acids. The germline CDR1 and CDR2 sequences are LGHDT and YNNKEL (reference sequence). With V trimmed by 6 bases and J by 7 bases, 10 bases remained unmatched. The CDR3 DNA sequence: TGTGCCAGCAGTCTCCTAGCGGGAGAAGGAAATACGCAGTATTTT. Encoded protein: CASSLLAGEGNTQYF.

The gene calls are TRBV6-4 and TRBJ2-5, with TRBD2 matching over 12 bases. After removal of 5 bases from V and 4 bases from J, the junction contained 2 bases not matched to a gene. Germline CDR1 MRHNA, CDR2 SNTAGT. The CDR3 covers 14 residues. The CDR3 region has the DNA TGTGCCAGCAGTCCACTAGCGGGAGGAGAGACCCAGTACTTC. It specifies CASSPLAGGETQYF.

This chain joins TRBV5-1 and TRBJ1-1; D perhaps matches TRBD1 (6 bases). V shed 4 bases and J shed 1 base, with 11 bases lying between them. CDR3 length: 14 amino acids. CDR1 is SGHRS and CDR2 is YFSETQ in the germline V gene. CDR3 DNA sequence: TGCGCCAGCAGCCTTTACAGGGAGAACACTGAAGCTTTCTTT. This sequence encodes CASSLYRENTEAFF.

The gene calls are TRBV18 and TRBJ2-2; 8 bases map to TRBD1. The V and J ends lost 6 bases and 0 bases, in that order; junction bases with no gene match: 3. CDR1 is KGHSH and CDR2 is LQKENI in the germline V gene. The CDR3 extends over 15 amino acids. The CDR3 loop reads CASSRTGTNTGELFF. The DNA for the CDR3 is TGTGCCAGCTCCCGGACAGGGACGAACACCGGGGAGCTGTTTTTT. The whole variable domain, filled in from reference TRBV18 and TRBJ2-2, reads NAGVMQNPRHLVRRRGQEARLRCSPMKGHSHVYWYRQLPEEGLKFMVYLQKENIIDESGMPKERFSAEFPKEGPSILRIQQVVRGDSAAYFCASSRTGTNTGELFFGEGSRLTVL.

The chain employs TRBV28 and TRBJ1-6, with D maybe TRBD1 (5 bases). The V gene lost 0 bases and the J gene lost 0 bases, with 6 bases spanning the gap. This CDR3 region has 16 residues. Germline V gene data show CDR1 as MDHEN and CDR2 as SYDVKM. CDR3 in amino acids: CASSLWGLSYNSPLHF. CDR3 coding DNA: TGTGCCAGCAGTTTATGGGGGCTCTCCTATAATTCACCCCTCCACTTT.

The chain links TRBV7-2 to TRBJ2-3, with 7 nucleotides matching TRBD2. After removal of 5 bases from V and 0 bases from J, the junction contained 5 bases not matched to a gene. Germline V gives CDR1 SGHTA, CDR2 FQGNSA. CDR3 length: 15 residues. The CDR3 sequence is CASSQNSGSTDTQYF. CDR3 DNA sequence: TGTGCCAGCAGCCAAAATAGCGGGAGCACAGATACGCAGTATTTT.

This clonotype has only one observation. The rearrangement links TRBV12-3 or TRBV12-4 to TRBJ2-5, with 12 bases identical to TRBD2. This CDR3 is built from 17 residues. J gave up 5 bases and V 1 base, and 8 bases lay outside the gene matches. The CDR3 nucleotides are TGTGCCAGCAGTTTAGATCTGACTAGCGGGAGAGTGGAGACCCAGTACTTC. Translation: CASSLDLTSGRVETQYF.

The gene calls are TRBV30 and TRBJ2-7, with D possibly being TRBD2 (6 bases). The CDR3 is 15 residues long. Trimming cost V 0 bases and J 3 bases, with 15 bases left between them. Germline assignment: CDR1 GTSNPN and CDR2 SVGIG (reference sequence). The CDR3 DNA sequence: TGTGCCTGGAGTGTGAGGGCTAGCGATATCTACGAGCAGTACTTC. This codes for CAWSVRASDIYEQYF.